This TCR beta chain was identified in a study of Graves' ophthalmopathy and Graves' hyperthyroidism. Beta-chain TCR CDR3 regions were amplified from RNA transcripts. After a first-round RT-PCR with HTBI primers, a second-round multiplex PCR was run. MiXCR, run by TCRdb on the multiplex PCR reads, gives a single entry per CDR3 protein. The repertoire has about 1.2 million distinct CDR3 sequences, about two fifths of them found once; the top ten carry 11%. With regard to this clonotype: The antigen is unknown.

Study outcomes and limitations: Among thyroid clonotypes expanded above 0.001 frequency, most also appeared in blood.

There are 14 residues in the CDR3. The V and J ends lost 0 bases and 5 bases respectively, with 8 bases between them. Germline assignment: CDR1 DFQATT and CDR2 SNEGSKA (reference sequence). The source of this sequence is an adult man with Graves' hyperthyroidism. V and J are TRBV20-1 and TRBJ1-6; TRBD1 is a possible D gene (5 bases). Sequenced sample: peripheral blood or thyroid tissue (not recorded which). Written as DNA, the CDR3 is TGCAGTGCTAGAGAAGACAGAAATAATTCACCCCTCCACTTT. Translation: CSAREDRNNSPLHF.